There are many counts of the clone carrying this TCR beta chain. The presence of a unique molecular identifier marked each TCR cDNA molecule. TCRdb recomputed calls from the 5' RACE reads with MiXCR, one row per CDR3 protein. The table shows around 24,000 distinct CDR3 sequences, with about 13% occurring only once. Documented time point: sample taken at primary tumor resection. Tumor, nontumor lung or frozen PBMC supplied whole RNA, sequenced without sorting. This record belongs to a study of spatial heterogeneity in lung cancer. With V trimmed by 1 base and J by 4 bases, 3 bases remained unmatched. The length of the CDR3 is 15 residues. The germline V gene has CDR1 SNHLY and CDR2 FYNNEI.

Material: PBMCs, obtained at surgery. The genes are TRBV2 and TRBJ2-2, with TRBD1 identical over 7 bases. The TCR was taken from a female donor with early-stage non-small cell lung cancer. The CDR3: CASSEGTGATGELFF. DNA for the CDR3: TGTGCCAGCAGTGAAGGGACAGGCGCCACCGGGGAGCTGTTTTTT.